This T cell receptor (beta chain) comes out of a study of blood T cell repertoires in COVID-19. Study context: Samples of COVID-19 (acute and convalescent) were obtained from the United States, Italy and Spain.

V was pared by 3 bases and J by 9 bases, with 12 bases between. Germline assignment: CDR1 MNHEY and CDR2 SMNVEV (reference sequence). This CDR3 contains 13 residues. Here immunoSEQ multiplex PCR was the method, and the copy in TCRdb shows in-frame clones only, minus some. The data show some 300,000 clones, with under 90% seen just once and 1.5% to 2% held by the top ten. Material: peripheral blood. This rearrangement joins TRBV27 to TRBJ2-1, with D tentatively TRBD1 (6 bases). The TCR comes from a woman in her 30s with COVID-19, enrolled during active disease. As DNA, the CDR3 is TGTGCCAGCAGTTTTTCAGGGGACCCTGAGCAGTTCTTC. Amino acid sequence: CASSFSGDPEQFF.